This T cell receptor beta chain appears in the sequencing data of a study of human T cells and chemical hapten exposure. About the study: Patients additionally received therapeutic doses of diphenylcyclopropenone on the scalp once a week, and this continued throughout the roughly 26-week study.

This CDR3 comprises 13 residues. CDR1 SQVTM and CDR2 ANQGSEA come from the germline V gene. Time point here: patch test 1, 2 weeks after DPC sensitization. Treatment meaning: therapeutic diphenylcyclopropenone sensitization with weekly scalp DPC. In this sample, this clonotype turned up many times. Unique molecular identifiers were linked by the library to individual cDNA molecules. Using its own MiXCR run on the RACE reads, TCRdb lists one record per CDR3 protein. The sample lists 70,000 to 100,000 distinct CDR3 sequences; about 8% were seen once. The source of this sequence is a woman in her 30s with alopecia areata. Some clones in this sample may be carry-over from other donors' samples. The specimen comprised whole blood, sampled in connection with sensitization to the hapten diphenylcyclopropenone (DPC). The J gene is TRBJ2-7, the V gene TRBV29-1; TRBD1 agrees at 9 bases. The CDR3 coding sequence is TGCAGTGTAGGAGTGGGACAGGGCATCGAGCAGTACTTC. This gives the protein CSVGVGQGIEQYF.